A selection of T cell receptor beta chains follows, all from one sample in a study of T cells expressing NK-cell markers. One entry per CDR3 protein, without DNA, is what TCRdb gives after re-calling the 5' RACE reads. The sample spans hundreds of thousands of distinct CDR3 sequences; the ten largest clones claim roughly 5.2%. Sequenced: blood T cells: a sorted CD56 or NKG2C T cell subset, CD4+ or CD8+ T cells, or bulk PBMC T cells (not recorded which). Receptors were obtained from a man aged 18-70 years in good health. The CDR3 runs from the conserved cysteine through the conserved F or W.

J	V	length	CDR3
TRBJ2-7	TRBV3-1	16	CASSQTGTVLQGEQYF
TRBJ1-4	TRBV11-2	16	CASSIRGQGANEKLFF
TRBJ1-1	TRBV6-5	16	CASSYLGRGGETEAFF
TRBJ1-1	TRBV6-1	17	CASTRGGIAADYTEAFF
TRBJ2-1	TRBV12-3/TRBV12-4	13	CASSTRQGYEQFF
TRBJ2-4	TRBV7-2	17	CASSLGPAGPAKNIQYF
TRBJ1-3	TRBV6-1	15	CASSERRRSGNTIYF
TRBJ2-7	TRBV7-8	15	CASSLQLRLSYEQYF
TRBJ1-2	TRBV20-1	13	CSAKTALIYGYTF
TRBJ2-7	TRBV28	13	CASSSGGRDGQYF
TRBJ2-1	TRBV28	15	CASTTTGTSINEQFF
TRBJ1-6	TRBV18	14	CASGPAGDYSPLHF
TRBJ2-3	TRBV24-1	17	CATSPDPRSGSTDTQYF
TRBJ2-7	TRBV10-3	15	CAISEGTSGAYEQYF
TRBJ2-3	TRBV12-3/TRBV12-4	17	CASSLLTSGGAGDTQYF
TRBJ1-1	TRBV11-1	18	CASSLAAGGIASGTEAFF
TRBJ1-4	TRBV29-1	14	CSTRTGGTNEKLFF
TRBJ1-5	TRBV6-1	14	CASRPTGNNQPQHF